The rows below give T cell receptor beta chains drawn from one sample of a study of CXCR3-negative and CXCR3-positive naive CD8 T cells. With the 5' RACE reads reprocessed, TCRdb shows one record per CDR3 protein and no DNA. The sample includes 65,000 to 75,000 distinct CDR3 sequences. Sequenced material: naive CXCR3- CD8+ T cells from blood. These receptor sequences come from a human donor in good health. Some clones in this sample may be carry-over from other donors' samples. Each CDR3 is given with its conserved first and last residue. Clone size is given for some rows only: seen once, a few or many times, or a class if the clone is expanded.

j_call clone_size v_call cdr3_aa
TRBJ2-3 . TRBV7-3 CASSSGQGGADTQYF
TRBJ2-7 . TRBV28 CASGLSAAYEQYF
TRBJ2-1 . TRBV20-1 CSAETPTSGGEDEQFF
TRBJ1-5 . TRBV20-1 CSAREPGAGNQPQHF
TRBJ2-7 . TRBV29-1 CSVQDRGYEQYF
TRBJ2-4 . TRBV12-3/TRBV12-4 CASSYSGSGAKNIQYF
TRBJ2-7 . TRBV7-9 CASSLGDPYEQYF
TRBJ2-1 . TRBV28 CASSFATGSYNEQFF
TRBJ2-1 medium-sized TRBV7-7 CASSLGSGPEVYNEQFF
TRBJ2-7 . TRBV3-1 CASSQGERGLNYEQYF
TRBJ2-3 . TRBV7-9 CASSLSMATQYF
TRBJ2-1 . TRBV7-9 CASSLSLYNEQFF
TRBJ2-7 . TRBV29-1 CSYRDTSYEQYF
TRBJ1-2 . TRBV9 CASSAGQPLYGYTF
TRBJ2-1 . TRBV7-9 CASTPPGGSSYNEQFF
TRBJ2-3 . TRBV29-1 CSLRLAGEDTQYF
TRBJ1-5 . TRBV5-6 CASSGQGVDQPQHF
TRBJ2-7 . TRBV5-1 CASSLLTGAEQYF
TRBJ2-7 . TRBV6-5 CASSYSWDGGGYEQYF
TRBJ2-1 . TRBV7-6 CASSLITSGYTGNEQFF
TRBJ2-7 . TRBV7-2 CASSQRAGDPYEQYF
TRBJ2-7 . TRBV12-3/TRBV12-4 CASSLASGGVHEQYF
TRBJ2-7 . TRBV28 CASSLRQSYEQYF
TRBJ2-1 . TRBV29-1 CSVETSGIYNEQFF
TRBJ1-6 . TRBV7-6 CASSLTLPGQKDSPLHF
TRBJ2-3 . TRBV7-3 CASSLRLTSTDTQYF
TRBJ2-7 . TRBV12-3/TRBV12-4 CASSLWEGGHYEQYF
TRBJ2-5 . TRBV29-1 CSVERGGETQYF
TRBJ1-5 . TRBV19 CASMGTFVQPQHF
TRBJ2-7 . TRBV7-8 CASRRGLLRARDYYEQYF
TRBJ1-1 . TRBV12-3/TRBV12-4 CASSPRNRGPEAFF
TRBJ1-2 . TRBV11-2 CASSHGWGSDGYTF
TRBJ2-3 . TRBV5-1 CASWASGARDTQYF
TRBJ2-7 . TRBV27 CASSWGYEQYF
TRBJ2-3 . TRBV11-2 CASSLELSECGTDTQYF
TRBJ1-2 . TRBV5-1 CASSLARLYGYTF
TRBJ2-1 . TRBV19 CASSIGTGNYNEQFF
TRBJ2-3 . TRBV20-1 CSARVGRAQIDHTQYF
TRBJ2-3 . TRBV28 CASSGPIAGVFVRTDTQYF
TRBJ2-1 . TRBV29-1 CSVEDFGLNNEQFF
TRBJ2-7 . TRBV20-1 CSATLLAGGPVEQYF
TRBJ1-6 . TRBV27 CASRLGGNSPLHF
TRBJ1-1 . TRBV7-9 CASGGGGRVNTEAFF
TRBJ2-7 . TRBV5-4 CASSLVPLQGSPYEQYF
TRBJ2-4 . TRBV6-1 CASSAQTSGVSPLAKNIQYF
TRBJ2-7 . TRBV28 CASSLVRYEQYF
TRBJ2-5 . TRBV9 CASRPGLALQETQYF
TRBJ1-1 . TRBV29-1 CSVEGFQGWNTEAFF
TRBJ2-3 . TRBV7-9 CASRDGGTDTQYF
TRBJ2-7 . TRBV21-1 CASSKAAGATTYEQYF
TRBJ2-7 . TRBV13 CASSLDGNEQYF
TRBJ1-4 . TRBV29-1 CSVRQGENEKLFF
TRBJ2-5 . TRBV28 CASKTLLGGANRGTQYF
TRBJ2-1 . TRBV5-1 CASERAGGFDEQFF
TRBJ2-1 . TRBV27 CASSLGTGSYNEQFF
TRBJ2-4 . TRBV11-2 CASSHYLSTQGEDIQYF
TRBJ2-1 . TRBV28 CASSLGAGLNEQFF
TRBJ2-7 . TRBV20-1 CSAHAGGRENEQYF